Listed below are T cell receptor beta chains from one sample, sequenced in a study of regulatory T cells in long-lasting Graves disease. TCRdb re-derived calls from the multiplex PCR reads in MiXCR, one entry per CDR3 protein. The sample holds 400,000 to 500,000 distinct CDR3 sequences, roughly 23% seen once. The starting material was peripheral blood mononuclear cells (PBMCs), obtained when the disease was refractory, from a patient treated with antithyroid drugs. The receptors were gathered from a female donor with Graves disease. Both conserved end residues are part of each CDR3. A D gene is named only where the DNA matches it firmly. Where a row states a size, it is once, few, many or the class of an expanded clone; other rows omit it.

>TRBJ2-3|TRBV5-5|TRBD2|-
TGTGCCAGCAGCTCAGCGGGGAGCACAGATACGCAGTATTTT
CASSSAGSTDTQYF
>TRBJ2-5|TRBV2|-|many
TGTGCCAGCAGTCCCGGACGGCTCGGAGAGACCCAGTACTTC
CASSPGRLGETQYF
>TRBJ1-1|TRBV20-1|-|many
TGCAGTGCCGCTGGAGGAAGAGAAGTTTTCTTT
CSAAGGREVFF
>TRBJ2-7|TRBV6-1|TRBD2|many
TGTGCCAGCAGTCTCCGAAGTGGACTAGCGGGTGTTTACGAGCAGTACTTC
CASSLRSGLAGVYEQYF
>TRBJ1-4|TRBV5-6|-|many
TGTGCCAGCAGCAATACACCAGGGGCGTCGGATGAAAAACTGTTTTTT
CASSNTPGASDEKLFF
>TRBJ2-2|TRBV20-1|TRBD2|-
TGCAGTGCTAGGGCCCCGGGGGGTGGAGACACCGGGGAGCTGTTTTTT
CSARAPGGGDTGELFF
>TRBJ1-5|TRBV12-3/TRBV12-4|-|many
TGTGCCAGCAGGAAGAGCAATCAGCCCCAGCATTTT
CASRKSNQPQHF
>TRBJ2-7|TRBV6-5|-|many
TGTGCCAGCAGTTACACACCGGGACACGGGCCCTACGAGCAGTACTTC
CASSYTPGHGPYEQYF
>TRBJ2-7|TRBV7-2|-|many
TGTGCCAGCAGCTTAGCGGCGGGGTCTTCGTACGAGCAGTACTTC
CASSLAAGSSYEQYF
>TRBJ1-2|TRBV19|TRBD1|few
TGTGCCAGTAGGGAAGGGGGCCTTAGCTACACCTTC
CASREGGLSYTF
>TRBJ2-7|TRBV4-1|-|-
TGCGCCAGCAGCCCTTCGGCAGGCGGCAGCTCCTACGAGCAGTACTTC
CASSPSAGGSSYEQYF
>TRBJ1-2|TRBV6-5|-|many
TGTGCCAGCAGTTACTCCTCTCGGTGGGGGGGCATTTATGGCTACACCTTC
CASSYSSRWGGIYGYTF
>TRBJ1-1|TRBV24-1|-|few
TGTGCCACCCGGGGGGGAGGGGCGGACACTGAAGCTTTCTTT
CATRGGGADTEAFF
>TRBJ2-2|TRBV30|-|few
TGTGCCTGGGAGGCCCCTACACGGACGGGCGGGGAGCTGTTTTTT
CAWEAPTRTGGELFF
>TRBJ2-5|TRBV9|TRBD1|few
TGTGCCAGCAGCAGACCGGGACAGTGGGAGACCCAGTACTTC
CASSRPGQWETQYF
>TRBJ2-1|TRBV27|TRBD2|-
TGTGCCAGCAGTTTATCGGGACTAGCGGGGGCGAATGAGCAGTTCTTC
CASSLSGLAGANEQFF
>TRBJ2-7|TRBV20-1|-|many
TGCAGTGCTGGGGCGAGCTACGAGCAGTACTTC
CSAGASYEQYF
>TRBJ2-2|TRBV2|-|many
TGTGCCAGCATCCTGAAACGGGGTAGGGTCGGGGAGCTGTTTTTT
CASILKRGRVGELFF
>TRBJ2-2|TRBV20-1|TRBD2|-
TGCAGTGCTAGAGAGGGGGCTAGCGGGGACACCGGGGAGCTGTTTTTT
CSAREGASGDTGELFF
>TRBJ2-5|TRBV12-3/TRBV12-4|-|many
TGTGCCAGCAGTAACTACCAAGAGACCCAGTACTTC
CASSNYQETQYF
>TRBJ1-5|TRBV2|-|few
TGTGCCAGCAGTGAGACTGACCCCAATCAGCCCCAGCATTTT
CASSETDPNQPQHF
>TRBJ1-3|TRBV7-2|-|-
TGTGCCAGCAGCCCCCAGCTGGTCGCCGGAGGAAACACCATATATTTT
CASSPQLVAGGNTIYF
>TRBJ2-7|TRBV24-1|-|few
TGTGCCACCAGTGATACACGCAGGCAGTACTTC
CATSDTRRQYF
>TRBJ1-6|TRBV5-4|-|-
TGTGCCAGCAGCTTGGAACAGAATAATTCACCCCTCCACTTT
CASSLEQNNSPLHF
>TRBJ1-1|TRBV14|-|few
TGTGCCAGCAGCCAAGATCGTGGGGGTTACGGCACTGAAGCTTTCTTT
CASSQDRGGYGTEAFF
>TRBJ2-7|TRBV6-1|-|few
TGTGCCAGCAGTCCTGCAGGGGCCCCTTTGGCCTACGAGCAGTACTTC
CASSPAGAPLAYEQYF
>TRBJ1-6|TRBV28|-|many
TGTGCCAGCGCAGCCCCACCTCAGGGTCCCTCGACTTCACCCCTCCACTTT
CASAAPPQGPSTSPLHF
>TRBJ2-5|TRBV18|-|-
TGTGCCAGCTCACCCCCGGGACGGACGCAAGAGACCCAGTACTTC
CASSPPGRTQETQYF
>TRBJ1-3|TRBV28|-|many
TGTGCCAGCAGTTTCCGGACAGTGGGGACTGGAAACACCATATATTTT
CASSFRTVGTGNTIYF
>TRBJ2-3|TRBV5-1|TRBD2|-
TGCGCCAGCAGCTTGGCCTGGCGGGGGGGCACAGATACGCAGTATTTT
CASSLAWRGGTDTQYF
>TRBJ1-1|TRBV19|-|few
TGTGCCAGTAGCTTTACAGGGAGGGCTTTCTTT
CASSFTGRAFF
>TRBJ2-7|TRBV20-1|TRBD2|many
TGCAGTGCCCCTAGCGGGACTATGTACGAGCAGTACTTC
CSAPSGTMYEQYF
>TRBJ2-3|TRBV10-3|TRBD1|-
TGTGCCATCAGTGTTAAACCGGGACAGGGAGCAGATACGCAGTATTTT
CAISVKPGQGADTQYF